These 13 T cell receptor beta chains originate from one sample sequenced in a study of cytomegalovirus exposure and HLA in healthy donors. The PCR used 60 Vbeta and 13 Jbeta primers. Clones were sequenced by immunoSEQ multiplex PCR, and TCRdb holds only the in-frame ones, with some missing. The sample holds 120,000 to 150,000 clones, 76% seen once. Sequenced material: PBMCs. These receptors originate from a woman in her forties in good health and CMV-seronegative.

The chain employs TRBV6-1 and TRBJ1-2; D remains ambiguous. V was clipped by 4 bases and J by 4 bases, with 10 bases between them. The CDR3 spans 13 residues. From germline, CDR1 is MNHNS and CDR2 SASEGT. CDR3 bases: TGTGCCAGCAGTGCGAGGCTGGTCTATGGCTACACCTTC. Protein product: CASSARLVYGYTF.

The chain combines TRBV7-9 with TRBJ2-7; TRBD1 is a possible D gene (6 bases). Looked up from germline, CDR1 is SEHNR and CDR2 is FQNEAQ (reference sequence). Trimming stripped 2 bases from V and 6 bases from J, with 17 bases between. The CDR3 runs to 15 residues. CDR3 amino acids: CASSLWGTLLGEQYF. In DNA form, the CDR3 reads TGTGCCAGCAGCTTATGGGGGACACTCCTTGGCGAGCAGTACTTC.

This clone was observed a single time. The rearrangement joins TRBV5-4 to TRBJ2-6; D not resolved. The CDR3 extends over 15 amino acids. The germline CDR1 and CDR2 sequences are SGHNT and YYREEE (reference sequence). V shed 2 bases and J shed 0 bases, with 6 bases lying between them. The CDR3: CASSFLSSGANVLTF. In DNA form, the CDR3 reads TGTGCCAGCAGCTTTTTATCCTCTGGGGCCAACGTCCTGACTTTC.

J is TRBJ2-2 and V is TRBV28; D is undetermined. This CDR3 has 13 residues. The germline V gene has CDR1 MDHEN and CDR2 SYDVKM. The CDR3 loop is CGATSFNTGELFF. CDR3 DNA sequence: TGTGGGGCTACCTCTTTTAACACCGGGGAGCTGTTTTTT.

The gene calls are TRBV19 and TRBJ2-3, with TRBD2 matching 16 bases. V lost 8 bases, J lost 2 bases, and 7 bases stayed unmatched. There are 17 residues in the CDR3. Per germline, CDR1 LNHDA and CDR2 SQIVND (reference sequence). The CDR3 region is CASLPGLAGGITDTQYF. CDR3 coding DNA: TGTGCCAGTCTCCCGGGACTAGCGGGAGGGATCACAGATACGCAGTATTTT.

This chain connects TRBV29-1 to TRBJ1-4; a possible D gene is TRBD1 (5 bases). V was shortened by 6 bases and J by 6 bases, with 14 bases between the two germline ends. The CDR3 sequence is 13 residues long. Germline loops: CDR1 SQVTM, CDR2 ANQGSEA. The CDR3 protein is CSVGKRGYEKLFF. In DNA, the CDR3 is TGCAGCGTGGGCAAAAGGGGCTATGAAAAACTGTTTTTT.

This chain links TRBV5-1 with TRBJ2-1; weak D call: TRBD1 (5 bases). The germline gives CDR1 SGHRS, CDR2 YFSETQ. The CDR3 is made up of 15 amino acids. The germline V and J ends were trimmed by 0 bases and 6 bases, with 13 bases remaining between them. For the CDR3, the DNA is TGCGCCAGCAGCTTGGGGGCTGATAGGGGCAATGAGCAGTTCTTC. Its protein is CASSLGADRGNEQFF.

The J gene is TRBJ2-7, the V gene TRBV30; tentatively, D is TRBD2 (6 bases). V shed 0 bases and J shed 6 bases, with 12 bases lying between them. CDR3 length equals 13 residues. The germline V gene encodes CDR1 GTSNPN and CDR2 SVGIG (reference sequence). CDR3 protein: CAWSVHQGGEQYF. The DNA for the CDR3 is TGTGCCTGGAGTGTACACCAGGGAGGCGAGCAGTACTTC.

This clone was detected a few times. The J gene is TRBJ1-1, the V gene TRBV7-9, with 7 bases identical to TRBD1. The V and J ends lost 4 bases and 3 bases, in that order; junction bases with no gene match: 11. Germline assignment: CDR1 SEHNR and CDR2 FQNEAQ (reference sequence). CDR3 length: 16 amino acids. The CDR3 bases are TGTGCCAGCAGCTACCGACAGGGAGTAGGGGACACTGAAGCTTTCTTT. Its protein product is CASSYRQGVGDTEAFF.

This clone has more than one count but fewer than ten. CDR3 nucleotides: TGTGCCAGCAGTGATTTGACAGACACCTATGGCTACACCTTC. As protein: CASSDLTDTYGYTF. This chain connects TRBV6-1 to TRBJ1-2; TRBD1 is a possible D gene (5 bases). Germline V lookup: CDR1 MNHNS, CDR2 SASEGT. Trimming took 3 bases from V and 4 from J, leaving 12 bases between them. This CDR3 region has 14 residues.

The rearrangement uses TRBV2 and TRBJ2-1; 12 nucleotides match TRBD2. CDR3 size: 18 residues. The V gene's germline CDR1 is SNHLY and CDR2 FYNNEI. V gave up 6 bases and J gave up 4 bases; unmatched junction bases: 13. The CDR3 sequence: CASSNPTSGGQPYNEQFF. CDR3 bases: TGTGCCAGCAGCAACCCGACTAGCGGGGGCCAGCCTTACAATGAGCAGTTCTTC.

This chain joins TRBV7-7 and TRBJ2-1; 14 bases match TRBD2. Germline CDR1 SSHAT, CDR2 FNYEAQ (reference sequence). The J segment lost 8 bases and the V segment lost 5 bases, leaving 8 bases of the junction unmatched. The CDR3 covers 16 residues. The CDR3: CASSTLGTSGGDEQFF. The CDR3, as DNA: TGTGCCAGCAGCACACTCGGGACTAGCGGGGGTGATGAGCAGTTCTTC.

J is TRBJ2-7 and V is TRBV15; D is possibly TRBD1 (5 bases). Looked up from germline, CDR1 is LNHNV and CDR2 is YYDKDF (reference sequence). With 8 bases removed from V and 2 bases from J, the gap between germline ends came to 13 bases. This CDR3 comprises 13 residues. The CDR3 loop is CATSGAGTYEQYF. Here the CDR3 DNA reads TGTGCCACCTCTGGGGCAGGGACCTACGAGCAGTACTTC.